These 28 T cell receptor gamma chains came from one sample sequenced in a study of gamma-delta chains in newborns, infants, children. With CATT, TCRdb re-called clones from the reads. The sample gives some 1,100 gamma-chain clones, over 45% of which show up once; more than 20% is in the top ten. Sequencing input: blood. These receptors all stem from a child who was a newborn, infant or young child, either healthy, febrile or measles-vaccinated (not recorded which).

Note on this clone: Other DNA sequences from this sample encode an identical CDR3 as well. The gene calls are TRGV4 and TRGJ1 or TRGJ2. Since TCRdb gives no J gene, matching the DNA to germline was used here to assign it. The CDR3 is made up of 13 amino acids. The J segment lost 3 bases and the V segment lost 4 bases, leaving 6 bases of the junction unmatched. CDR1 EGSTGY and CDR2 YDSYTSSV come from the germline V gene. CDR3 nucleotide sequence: TGTGCCACCTGGGACGGACCTTATTATAAGAAACTCTTT. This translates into CATWDGPYYKKLF.

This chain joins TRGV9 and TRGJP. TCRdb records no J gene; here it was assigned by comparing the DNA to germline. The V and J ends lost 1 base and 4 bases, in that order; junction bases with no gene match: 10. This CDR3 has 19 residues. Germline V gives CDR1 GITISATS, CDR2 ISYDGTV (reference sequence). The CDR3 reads CALWEVQDRQELGKKIKVF. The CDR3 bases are TGTGCCTTGTGGGAGGTCCAGGACCGTCAAGAGTTGGGCAAAAAAATCAAGGTATTT.

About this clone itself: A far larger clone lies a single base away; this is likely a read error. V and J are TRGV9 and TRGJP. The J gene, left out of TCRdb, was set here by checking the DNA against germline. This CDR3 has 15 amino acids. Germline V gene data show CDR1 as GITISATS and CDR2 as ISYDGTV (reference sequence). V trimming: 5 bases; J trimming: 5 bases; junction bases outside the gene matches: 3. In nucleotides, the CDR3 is TGTGCCTTGTGGGGGGAAGAGTTGGGCAAAAAAATCAAGGTATTT. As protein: CALWGEELGKKIKVF.

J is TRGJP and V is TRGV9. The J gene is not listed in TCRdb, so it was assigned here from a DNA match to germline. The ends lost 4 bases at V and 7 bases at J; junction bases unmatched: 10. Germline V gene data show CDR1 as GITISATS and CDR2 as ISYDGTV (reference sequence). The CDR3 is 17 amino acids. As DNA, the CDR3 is TGTGCCTTGTGGGATGGGGGTGTCGAGTTGGGCAAAAAAATCAAGGTATTT. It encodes CALWDGGVELGKKIKVF.

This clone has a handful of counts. In DNA, the CDR3 is TGTGCCTTGTGGGAGGTGCCGGGTTATAAGAAACTCTTT. It codes for CALWEVPGYKKLF. The chain combines TRGV9 with TRGJ1 or TRGJ2. No J segment appears in TCRdb, so it was assigned here by matching the sequence to germline. Germline loops: CDR1 GITISATS, CDR2 ISYDGTV (reference sequence). The CDR3 has 13 residues. Trimming took 0 bases from V and 6 from J; bases not matched to a gene: 5.

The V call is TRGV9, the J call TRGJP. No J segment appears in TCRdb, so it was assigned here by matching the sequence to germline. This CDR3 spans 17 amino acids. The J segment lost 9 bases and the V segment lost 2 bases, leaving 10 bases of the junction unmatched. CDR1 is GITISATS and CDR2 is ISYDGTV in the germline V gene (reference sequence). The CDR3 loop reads CALWEASPGLGKKIKVF. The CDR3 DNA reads TGTGCCTTGTGGGAGGCCTCCCCGGGGTTGGGCAAAAAAATCAAGGTATTT.

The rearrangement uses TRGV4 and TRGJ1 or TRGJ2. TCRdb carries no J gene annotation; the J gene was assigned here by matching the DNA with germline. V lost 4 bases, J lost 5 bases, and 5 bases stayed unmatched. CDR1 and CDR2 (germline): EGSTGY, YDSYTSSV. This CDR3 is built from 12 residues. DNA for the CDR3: TGTGCCACCTGGGACGCACATTATAAGAAACTCTTT. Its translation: CATWDAHYKKLF.

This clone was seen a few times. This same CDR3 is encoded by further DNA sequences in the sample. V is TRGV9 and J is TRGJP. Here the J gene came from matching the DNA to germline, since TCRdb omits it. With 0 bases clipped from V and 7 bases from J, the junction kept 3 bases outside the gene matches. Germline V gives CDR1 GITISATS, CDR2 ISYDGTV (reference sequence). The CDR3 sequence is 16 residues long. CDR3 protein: CALWEVKELGKKIKVF. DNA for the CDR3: TGTGCCTTGTGGGAGGTGAAGGAGTTGGGCAAAAAAATCAAGGTATTT.

The CDR3 DNA follows: TGTGCCTTGTGGTACCGAGAGTTGGGCAAAAAAATCAAGGTATTT. It yields the protein CALWYRELGKKIKVF. The genes are TRGV9 and TRGJP. TCRdb is silent on the J gene; assignment here came from matching the DNA to germline. The CDR3 has 15 amino acids. Trimming cost V 6 bases and J 6 bases; bases outside gene matches: 5. From germline, CDR1 is GITISATS and CDR2 ISYDGTV (reference sequence).

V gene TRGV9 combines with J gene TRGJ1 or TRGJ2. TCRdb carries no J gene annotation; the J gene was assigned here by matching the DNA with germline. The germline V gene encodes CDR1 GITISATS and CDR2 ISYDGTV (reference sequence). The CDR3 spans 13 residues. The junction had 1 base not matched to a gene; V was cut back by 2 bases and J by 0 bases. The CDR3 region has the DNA TGTGCCTTGTGGGAGGGGAATTATTATAAGAAACTCTTT. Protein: CALWEGNYYKKLF.

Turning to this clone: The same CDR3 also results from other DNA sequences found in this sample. The CDR3 reads CALWEVQQELGKKIKVF. CDR3 DNA: TGTGCCTTGTGGGAGGTCCAGCAAGAGTTGGGCAAAAAAATCAAGGTATTT. The rearrangement uses TRGV9 and TRGJP. Germline matching of the DNA provided the J gene here, since TCRdb leaves it blank. V lost 1 base to trimming and J lost 3 bases; unmatched junction nucleotides: 3. The CDR3 runs 17 residues. In germline, CDR1 is GITISATS, CDR2 ISYDGTV (reference sequence).

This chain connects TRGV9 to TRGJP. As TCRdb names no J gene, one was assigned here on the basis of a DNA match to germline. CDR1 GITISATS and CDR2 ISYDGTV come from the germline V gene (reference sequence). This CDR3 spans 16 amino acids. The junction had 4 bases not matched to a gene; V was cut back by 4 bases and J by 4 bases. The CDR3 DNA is TGTGCCTTGTGGGACCGTCAAGAGTTGGGCAAAAAAATCAAGGTATTT. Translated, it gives CALWDRQELGKKIKVF.

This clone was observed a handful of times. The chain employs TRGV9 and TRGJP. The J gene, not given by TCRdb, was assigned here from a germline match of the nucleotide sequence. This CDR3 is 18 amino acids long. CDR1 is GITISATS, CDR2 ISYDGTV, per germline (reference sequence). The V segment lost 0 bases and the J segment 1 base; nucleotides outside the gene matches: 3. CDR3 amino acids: CALWEVQGQELGKKIKVF. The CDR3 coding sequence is TGTGCCTTGTGGGAGGTGCAAGGGCAAGAGTTGGGCAAAAAAATCAAGGTATTT.

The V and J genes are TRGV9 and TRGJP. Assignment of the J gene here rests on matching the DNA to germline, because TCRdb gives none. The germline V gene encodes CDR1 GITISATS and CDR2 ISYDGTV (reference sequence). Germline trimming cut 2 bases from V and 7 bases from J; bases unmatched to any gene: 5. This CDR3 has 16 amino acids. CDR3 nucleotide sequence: TGTGCCTTGTGGGAGGCTCGGGAGTTGGGCAAAAAAATCAAGGTATTT. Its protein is CALWEARELGKKIKVF.

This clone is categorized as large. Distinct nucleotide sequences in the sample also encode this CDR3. The CDR3 region is CATWDRLREKLF. The CDR3 region has the DNA TGTGCCACCTGGGACAGACTGAGGGAGAAACTCTTT. V gene TRGV3 combines with J gene TRGJ1 or TRGJ2. No J segment appears in TCRdb, so it was assigned here by matching the sequence to germline. There are 12 residues in the CDR3. With 1 base clipped from V and 11 bases from J, the junction kept 8 bases outside the gene matches. Germline loops: CDR1 VTNTFY, CDR2 YDVSTARD (reference sequence).

The CDR3 DNA sequence: TGTGCCTTGTGGGGGGGGGAAGGAGAGTTGGGCAAAAAAATCAAGGTATTT. Residues: CALWGGEGELGKKIKVF. This rearrangement joins TRGV9 to TRGJP. As TCRdb names no J gene, one was assigned here on the basis of a DNA match to germline. Per germline, CDR1 GITISATS and CDR2 ISYDGTV (reference sequence). With V trimmed by 5 bases and J by 6 bases, 10 bases remained unmatched. The CDR3 runs 17 residues.

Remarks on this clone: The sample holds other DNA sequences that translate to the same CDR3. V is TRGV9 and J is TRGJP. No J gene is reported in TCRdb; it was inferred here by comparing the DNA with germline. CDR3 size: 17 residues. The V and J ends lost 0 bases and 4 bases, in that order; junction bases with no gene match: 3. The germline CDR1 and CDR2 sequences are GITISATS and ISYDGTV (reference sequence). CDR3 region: CALWEVRQELGKKIKVF. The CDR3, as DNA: TGTGCCTTGTGGGAGGTGCGCCAAGAGTTGGGCAAAAAAATCAAGGTATTT.

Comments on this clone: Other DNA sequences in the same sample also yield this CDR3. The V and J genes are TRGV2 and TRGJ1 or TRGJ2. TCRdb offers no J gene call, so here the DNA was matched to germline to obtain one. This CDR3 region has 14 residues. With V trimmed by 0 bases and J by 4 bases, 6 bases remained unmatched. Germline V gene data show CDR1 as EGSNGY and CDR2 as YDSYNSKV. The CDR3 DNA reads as TGTGCCACCTGGGACGGGCCGGAGTATTATAAGAAACTCTTT. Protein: CATWDGPEYYKKLF.

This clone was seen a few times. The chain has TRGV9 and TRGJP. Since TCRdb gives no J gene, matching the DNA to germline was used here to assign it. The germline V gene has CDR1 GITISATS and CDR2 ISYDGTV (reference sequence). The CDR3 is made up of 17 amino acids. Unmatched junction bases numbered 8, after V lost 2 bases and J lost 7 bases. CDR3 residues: CALWEADHELGKKIKVF. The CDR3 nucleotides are TGTGCCTTGTGGGAGGCCGACCACGAGTTGGGCAAAAAAATCAAGGTATTT.

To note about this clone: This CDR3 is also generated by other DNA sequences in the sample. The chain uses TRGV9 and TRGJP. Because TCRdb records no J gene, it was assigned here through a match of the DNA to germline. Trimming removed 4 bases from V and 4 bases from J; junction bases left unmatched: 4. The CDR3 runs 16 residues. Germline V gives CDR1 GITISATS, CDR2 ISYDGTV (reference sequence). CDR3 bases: TGTGCCTTGTGGGAACCCCAAGAGTTGGGCAAAAAAATCAAGGTATTT. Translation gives CALWEPQELGKKIKVF.

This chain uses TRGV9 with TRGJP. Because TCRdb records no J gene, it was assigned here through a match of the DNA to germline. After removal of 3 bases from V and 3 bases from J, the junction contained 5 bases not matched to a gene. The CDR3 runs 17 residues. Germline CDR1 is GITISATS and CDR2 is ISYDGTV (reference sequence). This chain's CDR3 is CALWEKPQELGKKIKVF. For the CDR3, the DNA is TGTGCCTTGTGGGAGAAGCCGCAAGAGTTGGGCAAAAAAATCAAGGTATTT.

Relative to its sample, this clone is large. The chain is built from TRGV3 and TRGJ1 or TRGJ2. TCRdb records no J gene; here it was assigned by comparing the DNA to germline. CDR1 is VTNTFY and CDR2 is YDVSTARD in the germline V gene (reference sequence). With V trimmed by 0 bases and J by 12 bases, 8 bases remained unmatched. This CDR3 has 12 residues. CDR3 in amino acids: CATWDRREGKLF. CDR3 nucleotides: TGTGCCACCTGGGACAGGCGTGAGGGGAAACTCTTT.

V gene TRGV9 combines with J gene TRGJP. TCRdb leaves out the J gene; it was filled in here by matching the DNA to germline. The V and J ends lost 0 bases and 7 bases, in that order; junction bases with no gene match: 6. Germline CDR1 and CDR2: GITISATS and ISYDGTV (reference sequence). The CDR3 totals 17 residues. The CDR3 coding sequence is TGTGCCTTGTGGGAGGTGCGCATTGAGTTGGGCAAAAAAATCAAGGTATTT. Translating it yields CALWEVRIELGKKIKVF.

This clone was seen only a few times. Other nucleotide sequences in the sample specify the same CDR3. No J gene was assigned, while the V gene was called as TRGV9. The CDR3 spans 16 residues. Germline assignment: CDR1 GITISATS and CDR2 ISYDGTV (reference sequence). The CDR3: CALWEVRELGKKIKVF. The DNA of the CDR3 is TGTGCCTTGTGGGAGGTGAGAGAGTTGGGCAAAAAAATAAAGGTATTT.

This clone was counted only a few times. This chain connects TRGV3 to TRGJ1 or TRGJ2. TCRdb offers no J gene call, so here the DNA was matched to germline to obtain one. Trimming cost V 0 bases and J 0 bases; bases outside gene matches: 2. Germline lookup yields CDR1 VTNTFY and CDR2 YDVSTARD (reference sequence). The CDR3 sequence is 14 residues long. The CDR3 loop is CATWDRPNYYKKLF. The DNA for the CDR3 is TGTGCCACCTGGGACAGGCCGAATTATTATAAGAAACTCTTT.

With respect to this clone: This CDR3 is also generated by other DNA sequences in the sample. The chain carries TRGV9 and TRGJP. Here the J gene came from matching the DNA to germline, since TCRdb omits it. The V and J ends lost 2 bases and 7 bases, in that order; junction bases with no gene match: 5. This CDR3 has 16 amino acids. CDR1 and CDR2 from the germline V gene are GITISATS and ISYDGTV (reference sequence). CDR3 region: CALWEAGELGKKIKVF. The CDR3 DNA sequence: TGTGCCTTGTGGGAGGCCGGGGAGTTGGGCAAAAAAATCAAGGTATTT.

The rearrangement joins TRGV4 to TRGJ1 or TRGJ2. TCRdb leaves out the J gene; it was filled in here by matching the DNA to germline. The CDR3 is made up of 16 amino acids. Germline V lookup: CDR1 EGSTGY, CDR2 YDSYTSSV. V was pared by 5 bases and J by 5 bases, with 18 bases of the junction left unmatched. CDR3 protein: CATWGRKFGPNYKKLF. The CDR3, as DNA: TGTGCCACCTGGGGCCGAAAGTTCGGGCCGAATTATAAGAAACTCTTT.

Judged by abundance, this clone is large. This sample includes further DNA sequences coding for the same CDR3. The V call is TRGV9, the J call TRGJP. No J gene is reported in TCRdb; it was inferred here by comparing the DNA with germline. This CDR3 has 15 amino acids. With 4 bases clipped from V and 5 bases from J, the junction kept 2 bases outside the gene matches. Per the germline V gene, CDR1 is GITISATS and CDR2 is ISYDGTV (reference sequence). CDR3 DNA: TGTGCCTTGTGGGACGAAGAGTTGGGCAAAAAAATCAAGGTATTT. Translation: CALWDEELGKKIKVF.